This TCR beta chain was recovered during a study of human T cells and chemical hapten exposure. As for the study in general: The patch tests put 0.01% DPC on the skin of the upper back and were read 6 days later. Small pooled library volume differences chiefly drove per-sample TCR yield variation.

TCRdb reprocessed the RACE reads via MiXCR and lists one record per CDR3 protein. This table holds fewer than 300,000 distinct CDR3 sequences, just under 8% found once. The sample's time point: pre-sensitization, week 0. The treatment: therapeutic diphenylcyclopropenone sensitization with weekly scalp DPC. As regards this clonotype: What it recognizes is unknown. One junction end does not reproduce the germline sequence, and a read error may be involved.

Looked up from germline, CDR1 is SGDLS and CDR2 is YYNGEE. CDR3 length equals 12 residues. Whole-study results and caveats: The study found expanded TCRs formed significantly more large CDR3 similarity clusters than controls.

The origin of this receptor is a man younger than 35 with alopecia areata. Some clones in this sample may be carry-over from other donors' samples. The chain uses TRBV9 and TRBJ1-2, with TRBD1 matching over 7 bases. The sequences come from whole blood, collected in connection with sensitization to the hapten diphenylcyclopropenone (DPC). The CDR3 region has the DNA TGTGCCAGCAGCGCCTGGACAGGCGAAAGAAAATTC. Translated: CASSAWTGERKF.